This is a list of T cell receptor beta chains from one sample in a study of T cell repertoires in cytomegalovirus infection. MiXCR was run by TCRdb on the reads, yielding one entry per CDR3 protein. This sample has 450,000 to 650,000 distinct CDR3 sequences, with around a quarter found just once. Input material: PBMCs. Receptor source: a human donor in good health (CMV status not recorded). Some clones in this sample may be carry-over from other donors' samples. The CDR3 runs from the conserved cysteine through the conserved F or W. Fields, in order: V gene, clone size, J gene, D gene, CDR3 protein, CDR3 DNA. D genes are given only for firm matches. For some rows the clone size is stated as once, few or many, or as a class when expanded; others skip it.

v_gene: TRBV27; abundance: few; j_gene: TRBJ2-5; d_gene: .; CDR3aa: CASSSEGELNALETQYF; CDR3nt: TGTGCCAGCAGTTCTGAGGGGGAGTTAAATGCTCTAGAGACCCAGTACTTC
v_gene: TRBV7-6; abundance: few; j_gene: TRBJ2-3; d_gene: TRBD2; CDR3aa: CASSFNAGGPTDTQYF; CDR3nt: TGTGCCAGCAGCTTCAATGCGGGAGGACCCACAGATACGCAGTATTTT
v_gene: TRBV12-3/TRBV12-4; abundance: few; j_gene: TRBJ1-1; d_gene: .; CDR3aa: CASSPDGVEAFF; CDR3nt: TGTGCCAGCAGCCCTGACGGGGTTGAAGCTTTCTTT
v_gene: TRBV12-3/TRBV12-4; abundance: .; j_gene: TRBJ2-2; d_gene: TRBD2; CDR3aa: CASSLSGLAGARNTGELFF; CDR3nt: TGTGCCAGCAGTTTATCAGGGCTAGCGGGAGCGCGGAACACCGGGGAGCTGTTTTTT
v_gene: TRBV6-8; abundance: .; j_gene: TRBJ2-3; d_gene: TRBD2; CDR3aa: CASSRSGLASDTQYF; CDR3nt: TGTGCCAGCAGTCGATCGGGACTAGCGTCAGATACGCAGTATTTT
v_gene: TRBV19; abundance: .; j_gene: TRBJ2-3; d_gene: TRBD2; CDR3aa: CASSVQRETQYF; CDR3nt: TGTGCCAGTAGTGTCCAGCGGGAGACGCAGTATTTT
v_gene: TRBV20-1; abundance: .; j_gene: TRBJ2-5; d_gene: .; CDR3aa: CSAGQGRGEETQYF; CDR3nt: TGCAGTGCTGGCCAGGGGAGGGGGGAAGAGACCCAGTACTTC
v_gene: TRBV7-2; abundance: many; j_gene: TRBJ1-1; d_gene: .; CDR3aa: CASSLVGVAEAFF; CDR3nt: TGTGCCAGCAGCTTAGTAGGGGTTGCTGAAGCTTTCTTT
v_gene: TRBV20-1; abundance: .; j_gene: TRBJ2-3; d_gene: .; CDR3aa: CSAAPESTDTQYF; CDR3nt: TGCAGTGCTGCCCCCGAGAGCACAGATACGCAGTATTTT
v_gene: TRBV6-5; abundance: few; j_gene: TRBJ2-3; d_gene: TRBD2; CDR3aa: CASSYSSGIRTDTQYF; CDR3nt: TGTGCCAGCAGTTACTCGAGCGGGATCCGCACAGATACGCAGTATTTT
v_gene: TRBV12-3/TRBV12-4; abundance: .; j_gene: TRBJ2-5; d_gene: TRBD2; CDR3aa: CASSPEDGTSGRMWETQYF; CDR3nt: TGTGCCAGCAGTCCCGAGGATGGGACTAGCGGGAGAATGTGGGAGACCCAGTACTTC
v_gene: TRBV19; abundance: .; j_gene: TRBJ2-1; d_gene: TRBD2; CDR3aa: CASSIDSGRTPGEFF; CDR3nt: TGTGCCAGTAGTATAGATAGCGGGAGAACCCCCGGGGAGTTCTTC
v_gene: TRBV27; abundance: .; j_gene: TRBJ2-5; d_gene: TRBD1; CDR3aa: CASSYQGVETQYF; CDR3nt: TGTGCCAGCAGTTATCAGGGGGTGGAGACCCAGTACTTC
v_gene: TRBV7-6; abundance: .; j_gene: TRBJ2-1; d_gene: .; CDR3aa: CASSLAGEVEQFF; CDR3nt: TGTGCCAGCAGCTTAGCGGGAGAGGTTGAGCAGTTCTTC
v_gene: TRBV30; abundance: .; j_gene: TRBJ1-2; d_gene: TRBD1; CDR3aa: CAWTGADRGINGYTF; CDR3nt: TGTGCCTGGACAGGGGCCGACAGGGGAATTAATGGCTACACCTTC
v_gene: TRBV20-1; abundance: .; j_gene: TRBJ2-3; d_gene: TRBD2; CDR3aa: CSATKAGTSGAHRDTQYF; CDR3nt: TGCAGTGCTACCAAAGCCGGGACTAGCGGGGCTCACAGAGATACGCAGTATTTT
v_gene: TRBV7-4; abundance: few; j_gene: TRBJ2-3; d_gene: .; CDR3aa: CASSMRTIDTQYF; CDR3nt: TGTGCCAGCAGCATGCGGACTATAGATACGCAGTATTTT
v_gene: TRBV28; abundance: many; j_gene: TRBJ1-4; d_gene: .; CDR3aa: CATFDSYEKLFF; CDR3nt: TGTGCCACCTTCGACAGTTATGAAAAACTGTTTTTT
v_gene: TRBV27; abundance: .; j_gene: TRBJ2-1; d_gene: TRBD2; CDR3aa: CASSYPLTSGNYNEQFF; CDR3nt: TGTGCCAGCAGCTACCCCCTTACTAGCGGGAACTACAATGAGCAGTTCTTC
v_gene: TRBV6-2/TRBV6-3; abundance: few; j_gene: TRBJ2-7; d_gene: TRBD2; CDR3aa: CASTPKRDLFYEQYF; CDR3nt: TGTGCCAGCACCCCCAAGCGGGACCTTTTCTACGAGCAGTACTTC
v_gene: TRBV4-1; abundance: .; j_gene: TRBJ2-3; d_gene: .; CDR3aa: CASSQDQAAWDTQYF; CDR3nt: TGCGCCAGCAGCCAAGATCAGGCGGCTTGGGATACGCAGTATTTT
v_gene: TRBV7-2; abundance: few; j_gene: TRBJ1-4; d_gene: .; CDR3aa: CASSQWSEHEKLFF; CDR3nt: TGTGCCAGCAGCCAGTGGTCGGAACATGAAAAACTGTTTTTT
v_gene: TRBV5-1; abundance: .; j_gene: TRBJ1-1; d_gene: TRBD1; CDR3aa: CASSTDRVGTEAFF; CDR3nt: TGCGCCAGCAGCACGGACAGGGTTGGCACTGAAGCTTTCTTT
v_gene: TRBV11-2; abundance: .; j_gene: TRBJ1-1; d_gene: .; CDR3aa: CASSLDLQTEAFF; CDR3nt: TGTGCCAGCAGCTTAGATCTACAGACAGAAGCTTTCTTT
v_gene: TRBV13; abundance: .; j_gene: TRBJ1-2; d_gene: TRBD1; CDR3aa: CASRAGQDNYGYTF; CDR3nt: TGTGCCAGCAGGGCCGGACAGGACAACTATGGCTACACCTTC
v_gene: TRBV7-9; abundance: few; j_gene: TRBJ1-2; d_gene: .; CDR3aa: CASRPTGSETYGYTF; CDR3nt: TGTGCCAGCAGACCGACCGGGAGCGAAACTTATGGCTACACCTTC
v_gene: TRBV7-6; abundance: once; j_gene: TRBJ1-5; d_gene: .; CDR3aa: CASSTSQGGNQPQHF; CDR3nt: TGTGCCAGCAGCACCTCACAGGGTGGCAATCAGCCCCAGCATTTT
v_gene: TRBV7-2; abundance: few; j_gene: TRBJ2-1; d_gene: .; CDR3aa: CASSLVNLAGNEQFF; CDR3nt: TGTGCCAGCAGCTTAGTCAACCTAGCAGGGAATGAGCAGTTCTTC
v_gene: TRBV7-2; abundance: few; j_gene: TRBJ2-3; d_gene: .; CDR3aa: CASSLTRMDTQYF; CDR3nt: TGTGCCAGCAGCTTAACTCGAATGGATACGCAGTATTTT
v_gene: TRBV19; abundance: .; j_gene: TRBJ2-1; d_gene: TRBD1; CDR3aa: CATRGDRVNEQFF; CDR3nt: TGTGCCACCCGAGGAGACAGGGTTAATGAGCAGTTCTTC
v_gene: TRBV27; abundance: .; j_gene: TRBJ2-1; d_gene: .; CDR3aa: CASSLTVELGSYNEQFF; CDR3nt: TGTGCCAGCAGTTTAACGGTGGAGCTCGGCTCCTACAATGAGCAGTTCTTC
v_gene: TRBV2; abundance: few; j_gene: TRBJ1-4; d_gene: TRBD1; CDR3aa: CASSEPGGKSEKLFF; CDR3nt: TGTGCCAGCAGCGAACCAGGGGGCAAGAGTGAAAAACTGTTTTTT
v_gene: TRBV12-3/TRBV12-4; abundance: few; j_gene: TRBJ1-5; d_gene: TRBD1; CDR3aa: CASRGTGSRNQPQHF; CDR3nt: TGTGCCAGCAGAGGGACAGGGTCGCGCAATCAGCCCCAGCATTTT
v_gene: TRBV11-1; abundance: many; j_gene: TRBJ2-1; d_gene: TRBD2; CDR3aa: CASSLGASGYNEQFF; CDR3nt: TGTGCCAGCAGCCTGGGAGCTAGCGGATACAATGAGCAGTTCTTC
v_gene: TRBV4-3; abundance: .; j_gene: TRBJ1-2; d_gene: .; CDR3aa: CASSQVTNYGYTF; CDR3nt: TGCGCCAGCAGCCAAGTCACTAACTATGGCTACACCTTC
v_gene: TRBV7-9; abundance: few; j_gene: TRBJ2-7; d_gene: TRBD2; CDR3aa: CASSPPAGVEQYF; CDR3nt: TGTGCCAGCAGCCCCCCAGCGGGAGTCGAGCAGTACTTC
v_gene: TRBV14; abundance: few; j_gene: TRBJ2-2; d_gene: .; CDR3aa: CASSHHGTGDGAGELFF; CDR3nt: TGTGCCAGCAGCCACCATGGGACGGGAGACGGGGCCGGGGAGCTGTTTTTT
v_gene: TRBV18; abundance: many; j_gene: TRBJ1-1; d_gene: .; CDR3aa: CASSDSRDTEAFF; CDR3nt: TGTGCCAGCTCAGATTCCAGGGACACTGAAGCTTTCTTT
v_gene: TRBV5-4; abundance: few; j_gene: TRBJ2-5; d_gene: .; CDR3aa: CASSPSPDSRETQYF; CDR3nt: TGTGCCAGCAGCCCCTCACCGGACAGCAGAGAGACCCAGTACTTC
v_gene: TRBV12-5; abundance: .; j_gene: TRBJ1-6; d_gene: .; CDR3aa: CASAPEDKFALHF; CDR3nt: TGTGCTAGTGCCCCAGAGGATAAGTTCGCCCTCCACTTT
v_gene: TRBV19; abundance: .; j_gene: TRBJ2-1; d_gene: TRBD1; CDR3aa: CASSKWTGVNNEQFF; CDR3nt: TGTGCCAGTAGTAAATGGACAGGGGTGAACAATGAGCAGTTCTTC
v_gene: TRBV11-3; abundance: .; j_gene: TRBJ2-3; d_gene: .; CDR3aa: CASSLGGLAQYF; CDR3nt: TGTGCCAGCAGCTTGGGGGGCTTGGCGCAGTATTTT
v_gene: TRBV27; abundance: once; j_gene: TRBJ1-2; d_gene: TRBD1; CDR3aa: CASSPRTGRGGYTF; CDR3nt: TGTGCCAGCAGTCCCCGGACAGGTCGGGGTGGCTACACCTTC
v_gene: TRBV7-8; abundance: .; j_gene: TRBJ2-1; d_gene: .; CDR3aa: CASSLKLGGGNEQFF; CDR3nt: TGTGCCAGCAGCTTAAAGTTGGGGGGTGGTAATGAGCAGTTCTTC
v_gene: TRBV20-1; abundance: .; j_gene: TRBJ1-5; d_gene: .; CDR3aa: CSARDIDQPQHF; CDR3nt: TGCAGTGCTCGGGACATAGATCAGCCCCAGCATTTT
v_gene: TRBV7-6; abundance: many; j_gene: TRBJ2-2; d_gene: TRBD2; CDR3aa: CASSPPWGGKDTGELFF; CDR3nt: TGTGCCAGCAGCCCCCCCTGGGGGGGGAAGGACACCGGGGAGCTGTTTTTT
v_gene: TRBV12-3/TRBV12-4; abundance: .; j_gene: TRBJ2-3; d_gene: .; CDR3aa: CASSLMGASDTQYF; CDR3nt: TGTGCCAGCAGTTTAATGGGAGCATCAGATACGCAGTATTTT
v_gene: TRBV28; abundance: few; j_gene: TRBJ2-7; d_gene: .; CDR3aa: CASSSPSRQYF; CDR3nt: TGTGCCAGCAGTTCCCCCTCCCGCCAGTACTTC
v_gene: TRBV30; abundance: .; j_gene: TRBJ2-1; d_gene: .; CDR3aa: CAWGGSSYNEQFF; CDR3nt: TGTGCCTGGGGGGGTAGCTCCTACAATGAGCAGTTCTTC
v_gene: TRBV11-3; abundance: many; j_gene: TRBJ2-3; d_gene: TRBD2; CDR3aa: CASSLEGTRRTDTQYF; CDR3nt: TGTGCCAGCAGCTTAGAAGGGACTAGACGCACAGATACGCAGTATTTT
v_gene: TRBV19; abundance: few; j_gene: TRBJ2-6; d_gene: .; CDR3aa: CASSIMGSGANVLTF; CDR3nt: TGTGCCAGTAGTATCATGGGGTCTGGGGCCAACGTCCTGACTTTC
v_gene: TRBV7-9; abundance: few; j_gene: TRBJ2-4; d_gene: .; CDR3aa: CASSLVVAKNIQYF; CDR3nt: TGTGCCAGCAGCTTAGTGGTAGCCAAAAACATTCAGTACTTC
v_gene: TRBV6-2/TRBV6-3; abundance: few; j_gene: TRBJ2-1; d_gene: .; CDR3aa: CASSLTPILTNEQFF; CDR3nt: TGTGCCAGCAGTTTGACCCCCATCCTTACCAATGAGCAGTTCTTC
v_gene: TRBV25-1; abundance: few; j_gene: TRBJ2-3; d_gene: TRBD2; CDR3aa: CASSDRLAGGGENTDTQYF; CDR3nt: TGTGCCAGCAGTGATCGACTAGCGGGAGGAGGAGAAAACACAGATACGCAGTATTTT